The present T cell receptor beta chain was sequenced within a study of regulatory T cells in long-lasting Graves disease. As for the study in general: It was over 5 years of antithyroid drugs, with positive TSH receptor antibodies, that meant persistent Graves' disease.

As to time point: persistent/refractory GD, antithyroid drugs over 5 years with positive TRAb. The TCR library used RNA extracted from PBMCs. Arm-PCR of CDR3 regions and iRepertoire HTBI primers were the basis on which TCR beta libraries were built. TCRdb independently ran MiXCR on the multiplex PCR reads; one entry per CDR3 protein. The table shows more than 350,000 distinct CDR3 sequences, with 21% occurring only once. This clonotype has a single count. As yet, its antigen is unknown. Trimming stripped 7 bases from V and 0 bases from J, with 7 bases between. The V gene's germline CDR1 is DFQATT and CDR2 SNEGSKA (reference sequence). The CDR3 is 12 residues long. Broader study findings: It was possible that the small sample size reduced accuracy. Among samples with persistent disease, TRBV28, TRBJ1-2 and TRBJ2-5 were favored. Patients whose Graves' disease persisted exhibited lower TCR diversity than those newly diagnosed.

This chain joins TRBV20-1 and TRBJ2-1, with D maybe TRBD1 (6 bases). The sequencing here drew on peripheral blood mononuclear cells (PBMCs), taken when the disease was refractory, from a patient treated with antithyroid drugs. The TCR comes from a female donor with Graves disease. The CDR3 coding sequence is TGCAGTGGAGGGGGCTCCTACAATGAGCAGTTCTTC. It yields the protein CSGGGSYNEQFF.